This T cell receptor (beta chain) is drawn from a study of blood T cell repertoires in COVID-19. Study-wide background: The origin of the acute and convalescent COVID-19 samples was the United States, Italy and Spain. T cells, B-cell-depleted T cells, or PBMCs provided the cDNA or gDNA that served as material.

In the original processing: Reference gene primer amplification gave estimated nucleated cell counts. Some clones are missing from TCRdb's copy, which holds only in-frame ones; the method was immunoSEQ multiplex PCR. The D gene and trimming were derived from the DNA, and the V and J assignments and clone size from that table. The profile covers about 75,000 clones, with roughly 88% appearing a single time and around 2.6% taken by the ten largest. V dropped 3 bases and J dropped 3; count of bases not matched to a gene: 1. CDR3 length: 14 residues. Germline V CDR1 and CDR2: SGHRS, YFSETQ. Sequencing was performed on peripheral blood. The chain couples TRBV5-1 to TRBJ1-2; 11 bases align to TRBD1. The TCR was taken from a human donor in a cohort sampled during active COVID-19. The CDR3 DNA sequence: TGCGCCAGCAGCTCGGGACAGGGGGACTATGGCTACACCTTC. Translation gives CASSSGQGDYGYTF.